The sample holds one count of the clone carrying this T cell receptor beta chain. Its matching antigen is unknown. The sample originates from a study of shared clonotypes between healthy human individuals. Study results and limitations: Roughly 5% of naive CD4 clonotypes were shared across four donors.

Original handling: Junction-only sequences without quality scores came from ImmunoSEQ, so filtering differed. Method: immunoSEQ multiplex PCR; TCRdb's copy keeps in-frame clones and lacks some. V and J calls and clone size follow that table, whereas D and trimming were derived from the DNA. The sample includes 980,000 or so clones, about three quarters of them seen just once. The CDR3 totals 14 residues. Germline-derived CDR1 and CDR2 are SNHLY and FYNNEI. The V and J ends lost 7 bases and 7 bases, in that order; junction bases with no gene match: 8. The TCR sequence derives from a man in his late teens or twenties in good health. Sequenced: memory CD4+ T cells sorted from blood. Documented subset: CD45RA-negative fraction. The chain joins TRBV2 to TRBJ2-1, with 9 bases identical to TRBD1. The CDR3 is CASKPGQGPNEQFF. The CDR3 DNA is TGTGCCAGCAAACCGGGACAGGGACCGAATGAGCAGTTCTTC. Full variable domain (missing parts from reference TRBV2 and TRBJ2-1): EPEVTQTPSHQVTQMGQEVILRCVPISNHLYFYWYRQILGQKVEFLVSFYNNEISEKSEIFDDQFSVERPDGSNFTLKIRSTKLEDSAMYFCASKPGQGPNEQFFGPGTRLTVL.